This T cell receptor beta chain was retrieved from a study of tumor-infiltrating lymphocytes in oesophageal squamous cell carcinoma. TCRdb redid the calling of the reads with MiXCR, one entry per CDR3 protein. Of 11,000 or so distinct CDR3 sequences listed, about three fifths are singletons. The germline V gene has CDR1 SGHTA and CDR2 FQGTGA. There are 13 residues in the CDR3. The chain combines TRBV7-3 with TRBJ2-5, with 7 bases fitting TRBD2. Gene TRBJ2-1 matches the end of the DNA better, so the J call may be wrong. Sequenced: blood. The receptor was derived from a female donor with esophageal squamous cell carcinoma. The CDR3 reads CASSIGTNNEQFF. In DNA, the CDR3 is TGTGCCAGCAGCATCGGGACTAACAATGAGCAGTTCTTC.